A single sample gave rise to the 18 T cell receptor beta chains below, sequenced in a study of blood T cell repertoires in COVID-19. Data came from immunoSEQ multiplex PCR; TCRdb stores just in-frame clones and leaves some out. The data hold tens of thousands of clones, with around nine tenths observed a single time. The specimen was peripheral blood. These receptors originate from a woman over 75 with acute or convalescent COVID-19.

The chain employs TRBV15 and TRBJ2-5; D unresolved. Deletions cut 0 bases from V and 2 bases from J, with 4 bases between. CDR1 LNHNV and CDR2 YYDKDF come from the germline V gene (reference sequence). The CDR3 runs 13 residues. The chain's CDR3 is CATSRERQETQYF. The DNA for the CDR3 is TGTGCCACCAGCAGAGAACGGCAAGAGACCCAGTACTTC.

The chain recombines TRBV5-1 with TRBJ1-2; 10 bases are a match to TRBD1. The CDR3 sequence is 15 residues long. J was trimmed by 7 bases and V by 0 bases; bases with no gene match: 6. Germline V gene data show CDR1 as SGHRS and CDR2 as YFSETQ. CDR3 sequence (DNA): TGCGCCAGCAGCTTGGGGGGACAGGGGACTAGTGGCTACACCTTC. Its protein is CASSLGGQGTSGYTF.

The CDR3 is CASRNTGTETQYF. CDR3 sequence (DNA): TGTGCCAGCAGAAACACAGGGACCGAGACCCAGTACTTC. This chain links TRBV6-5 with TRBJ2-5, with TRBD1 as a possible D gene (6 bases). Germline CDR1 is MNHEY and CDR2 is SVGAGI. V was shortened by 6 bases and J by 5 bases, with 13 bases between the two germline ends. The CDR3 contains 13 residues.

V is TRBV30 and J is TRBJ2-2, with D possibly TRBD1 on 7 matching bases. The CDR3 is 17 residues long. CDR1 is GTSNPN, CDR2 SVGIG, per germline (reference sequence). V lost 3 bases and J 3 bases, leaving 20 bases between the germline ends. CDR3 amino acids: CAWSRRRGQDYTGELFF. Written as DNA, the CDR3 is TGTGCCTGGAGCCGGAGGAGGGGGCAGGATTACACCGGGGAGCTGTTTTTT.

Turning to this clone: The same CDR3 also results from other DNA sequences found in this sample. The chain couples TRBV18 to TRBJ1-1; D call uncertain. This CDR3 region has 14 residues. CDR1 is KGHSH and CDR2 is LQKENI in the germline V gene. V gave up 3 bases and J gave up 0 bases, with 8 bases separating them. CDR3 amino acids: CASSPAGMNTEAFF. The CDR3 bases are TGTGCCAGCTCACCGGCGGGTATGAACACTGAAGCTTTCTTT.

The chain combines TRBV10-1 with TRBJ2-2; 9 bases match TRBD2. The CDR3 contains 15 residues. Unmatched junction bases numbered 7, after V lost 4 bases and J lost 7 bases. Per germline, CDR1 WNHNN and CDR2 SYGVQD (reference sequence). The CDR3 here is CASSAGGGAVGELFF. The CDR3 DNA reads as TGCGCCAGCAGTGCCGGCGGGGGGGCCGTCGGGGAGCTGTTTTTT.

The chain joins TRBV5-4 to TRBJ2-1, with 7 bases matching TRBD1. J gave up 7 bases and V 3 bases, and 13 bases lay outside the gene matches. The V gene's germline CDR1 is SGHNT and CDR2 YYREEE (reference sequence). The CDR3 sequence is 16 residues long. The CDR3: CASSWRGTTGRNEQFF. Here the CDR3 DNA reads TGTGCCAGCAGCTGGCGAGGAACGACAGGGCGGAATGAGCAGTTCTTC.

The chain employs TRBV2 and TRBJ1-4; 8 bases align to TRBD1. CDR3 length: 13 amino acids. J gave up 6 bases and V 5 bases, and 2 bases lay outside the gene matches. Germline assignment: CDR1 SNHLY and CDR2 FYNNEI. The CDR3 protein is CASSKQGDEKLFF. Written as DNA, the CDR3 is TGTGCCAGCAGTAAACAGGGGGATGAAAAACTGTTTTTT.

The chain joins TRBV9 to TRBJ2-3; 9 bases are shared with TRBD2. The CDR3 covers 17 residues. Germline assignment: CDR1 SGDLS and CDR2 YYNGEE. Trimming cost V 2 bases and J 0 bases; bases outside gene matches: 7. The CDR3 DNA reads TGTGCCAGCAGCGTTAGCGGGGGCCTTTCTAGCACAGATACGCAGTATTTT. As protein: CASSVSGGLSSTDTQYF.

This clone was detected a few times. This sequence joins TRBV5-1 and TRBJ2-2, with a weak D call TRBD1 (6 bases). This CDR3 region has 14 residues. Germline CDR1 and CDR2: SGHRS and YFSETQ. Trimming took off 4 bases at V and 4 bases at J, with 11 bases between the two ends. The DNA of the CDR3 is TGCGCCAGCAGCCCGGACAGACCCACCGGGGAGCTGTTTTTT. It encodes CASSPDRPTGELFF.

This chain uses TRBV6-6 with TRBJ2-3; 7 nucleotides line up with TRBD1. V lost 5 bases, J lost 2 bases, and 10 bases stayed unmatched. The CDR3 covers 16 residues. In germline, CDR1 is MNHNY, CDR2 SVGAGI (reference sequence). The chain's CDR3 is CASSRPRTGDTDTQYF. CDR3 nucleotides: TGTGCCAGCAGTCGGCCAAGGACAGGCGACACAGATACGCAGTATTTT.

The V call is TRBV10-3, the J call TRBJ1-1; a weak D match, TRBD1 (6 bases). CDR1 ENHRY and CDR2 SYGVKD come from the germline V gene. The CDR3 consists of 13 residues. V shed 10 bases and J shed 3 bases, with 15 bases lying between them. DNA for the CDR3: TGTGCCACCTCCTCAGGGGATCACACTGAAGCTTTCTTT. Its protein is CATSSGDHTEAFF.

The CDR3 DNA reads TGTGCCAGCAGGGGGAGGAGGGGGAACACTGAAGCTTTCTTT. Its translation is CASRGRRGNTEAFF. This rearrangement joins TRBV11-2 to TRBJ1-1; a weak D match, TRBD1 (5 bases). V was clipped by 6 bases and J by 1 base, with 12 bases between them. Germline V CDR1 and CDR2: SGHAT, FQNNGV. This CDR3 region has 14 residues.

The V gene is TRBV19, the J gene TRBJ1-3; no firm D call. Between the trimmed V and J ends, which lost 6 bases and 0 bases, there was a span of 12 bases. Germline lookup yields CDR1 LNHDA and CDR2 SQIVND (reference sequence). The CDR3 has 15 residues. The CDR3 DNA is TGTGCCAGTAGCCAAACTCCCGACTCTGGAAACACCATATATTTT. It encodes CASSQTPDSGNTIYF.

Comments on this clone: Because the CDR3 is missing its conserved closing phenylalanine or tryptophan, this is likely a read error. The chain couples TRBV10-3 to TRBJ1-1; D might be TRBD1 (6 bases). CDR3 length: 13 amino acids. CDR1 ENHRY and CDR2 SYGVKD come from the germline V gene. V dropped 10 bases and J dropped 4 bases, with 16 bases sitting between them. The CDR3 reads CATRGGGFTEAFS. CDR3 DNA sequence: TGTGCCACCCGGGGAGGGGGTTTCACTGAAGCTTTCTCT.

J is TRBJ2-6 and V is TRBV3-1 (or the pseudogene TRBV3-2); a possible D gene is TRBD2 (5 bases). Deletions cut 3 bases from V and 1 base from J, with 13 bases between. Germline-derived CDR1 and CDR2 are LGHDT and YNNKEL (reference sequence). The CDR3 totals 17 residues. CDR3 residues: CASSHKRSGSGANVLTF. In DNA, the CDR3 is TGTGCCAGCAGCCACAAGAGGTCGGGGTCTGGGGCCAACGTCCTGACTTTC.

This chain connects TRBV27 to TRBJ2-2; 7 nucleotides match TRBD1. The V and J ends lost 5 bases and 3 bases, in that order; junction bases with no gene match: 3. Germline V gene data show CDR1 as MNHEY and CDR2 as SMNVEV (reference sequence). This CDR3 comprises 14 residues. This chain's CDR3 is CASSRQGYTGELFF. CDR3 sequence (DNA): TGTGCCAGCAGTCGACAGGGCTACACCGGGGAGCTGTTTTTT.

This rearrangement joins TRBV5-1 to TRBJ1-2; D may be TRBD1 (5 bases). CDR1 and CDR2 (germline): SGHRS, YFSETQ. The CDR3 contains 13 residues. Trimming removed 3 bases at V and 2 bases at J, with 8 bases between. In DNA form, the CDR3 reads TGCGCCAGCAGCTCGGACAACAACTATGGCTACACCTTC. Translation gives CASSSDNNYGYTF.